This T cell receptor (beta chain) was sequenced in a study of monozygotic twins with inflammatory bowel disease. Using the 5' RACE reads, TCRdb records one entry per CDR3 protein without DNA. The listing records 300,000 to 400,000 distinct CDR3 sequences. The CDR3 loop spans 12 amino acids. Germline-derived CDR1 and CDR2 are LGHDT and YNNKEL (reference sequence). The sample was blood. V and J are TRBV3-1 and TRBJ2-7. This receptor was obtained from a human donor with ulcerative colitis or Crohn's disease, or a healthy co-twin of an affected twin (not recorded which). The CDR3 loop reads CASSQNAYEQYF.